Listed here is a single TCR beta chain. Its target is unknown. The entry originates in a study of cytomegalovirus exposure and HLA in healthy donors. The protocol was immunoSEQ multiplex PCR, while the TCRdb copy is restricted to in-frame clones and leaves out a portion. The sample has more than 85,000 clones, about 95% seen once. General study results and limits: Overall, roughly 160 TCR beta chains were annotated as cytomegalovirus-associated. Per published reports, the classifier diagnosed cytomegalovirus status with high specificity and sensitivity.

Material: PBMCs. The receptor's source is a woman aged 18-30 years in good health and CMV-seronegative.

The CDR3 loop reads CASSYVASGRETQYF. The CDR3 DNA sequence: TGTGCCAGCAGTTACGTTGCTAGCGGGAGAGAGACCCAGTACTTC. V is TRBV6-5 and J is TRBJ2-5; TRBD2 agrees at 10 bases. The ends lost 2 bases at V and 4 bases at J; junction bases unmatched: 4. Germline assignment: CDR1 MNHEY and CDR2 SVGAGI. This CDR3 spans 15 amino acids.